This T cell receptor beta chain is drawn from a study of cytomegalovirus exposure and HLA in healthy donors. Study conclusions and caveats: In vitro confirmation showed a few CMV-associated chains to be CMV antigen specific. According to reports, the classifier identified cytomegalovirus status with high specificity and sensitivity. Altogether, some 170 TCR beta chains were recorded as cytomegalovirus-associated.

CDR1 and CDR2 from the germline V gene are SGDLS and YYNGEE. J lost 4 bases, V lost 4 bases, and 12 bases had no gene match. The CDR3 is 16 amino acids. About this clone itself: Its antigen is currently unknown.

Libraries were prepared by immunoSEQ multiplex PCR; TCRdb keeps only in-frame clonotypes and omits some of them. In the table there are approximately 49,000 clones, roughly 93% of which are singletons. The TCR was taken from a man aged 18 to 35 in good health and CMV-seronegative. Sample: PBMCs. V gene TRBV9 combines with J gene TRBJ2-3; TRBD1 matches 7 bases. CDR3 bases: TGTGCCAGCAGCCCCCGGACAGGCGAGTTGGCAGATACGCAGTATTTT. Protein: CASSPRTGELADTQYF.